This T cell receptor beta chain was captured by sequencing in a study of control samples from healthy donors and cancer patients. TCRdb's table, derived via immunoSEQ multiplex PCR, lists solely in-frame clones and lacks some. Among fewer than 300,000 clones, over 70% were seen once, and the ten largest hold 13%. CDR3 length equals 13 residues. V dropped 5 bases and J dropped 4 bases, with 9 bases sitting between them. CDR1 is MDHEN, CDR2 SYDVKM, per germline. This receptor was identified in an older woman with lung cancer. V gene TRBV28 combines with J gene TRBJ1-3; D unclear. The sequenced sample consisted of PBMCs. The CDR3 protein is CASSLVIGNTIYF. Here the CDR3 DNA reads TGTGCCAGCAGTCTAGTTATCGGAAACACCATATATTTT. The variable domain in full, completed from reference TRBV28 and TRBJ1-3, reads DVKVTQSSRYLVKRTGEKVFLECVQDMDHENMFWYRQDPGLGLRLIYFSYDVKMKEKGDIPEGYSVSREKKERFSLILESASTNQTSMYLCASSLVIGNTIYFGEGSWLTVV.